A single sample is the source of the 27 T cell receptor beta chains below, sequenced in a study of blood T cell repertoires in COVID-19. The repertoire was sequenced with immunoSEQ multiplex PCR; TCRdb's copy has only in-frame clones and lacks some. The table lists some 370,000 clones, around four fifths of them singletons. Material for sequencing was PBMCs or T cells enriched from blood (not recorded which). All receptors come from a woman aged 45-60 years who had recovered from COVID-19.

The gene calls are TRBV18 and TRBJ1-1, with D uncertain. The V and J ends lost 4 bases and 2 bases respectively, with 17 bases between them. The germline V gene encodes CDR1 KGHSH and CDR2 LQKENI. CDR3 size: 16 residues. The CDR3 sequence: CASSHFGAEGNTEAFF. As DNA, the CDR3 is TGTGCCAGCTCACACTTCGGAGCAGAGGGCAACACTGAAGCTTTCTTT. The full variable domain, in which reference TRBV18 and TRBJ1-1 provide the parts outside the CDR3, is NAGVMQNPRHLVRRRGQEARLRCSPMKGHSHVYWYRQLPEEGLKFMVYLQKENIIDESGMPKERFSAEFPKEGPSILRIQQVVRGDSAAYFCASSHFGAEGNTEAFFGQGTRLTVV.

This clone was recorded once. The V and J genes are TRBV28 and TRBJ2-5, with 7 bases that match TRBD1. This CDR3 is built from 15 residues. J lost 2 bases, V lost 3 bases, and 6 bases had no gene match. In germline, CDR1 is MDHEN, CDR2 SYDVKM. CDR3 in DNA: TGTGCCAGCAGTTTCGGGACAGTTCATCAAGAGACCCAGTACTTC. This sequence encodes CASSFGTVHQETQYF.

J is TRBJ1-4 and V is TRBV5-1; 10 bases match TRBD1. Per germline, CDR1 SGHRS and CDR2 YFSETQ. The CDR3 sequence is 15 residues long. Trimming cost V 0 bases and J 8 bases; bases outside gene matches: 4. The CDR3 DNA reads as TGCGCCAGCAGCTTGGGGGGACAGGGGTTGGAAAAACTGTTTTTT. Protein sequence: CASSLGGQGLEKLFF.

The CDR3 DNA reads as TGTGCCAGCAGCCCCCCTCGGACTAGCGGATACAATGAGCAGTTCTTC. Protein sequence: CASSPPRTSGYNEQFF. V is TRBV7-3 and J is TRBJ2-1, with 10 bases aligning to TRBD2. CDR1 and CDR2 from the germline V gene are SGHTA and FQGTGA. Unmatched junction bases numbered 8, after V lost 5 bases and J lost 4 bases. This CDR3 is built from 16 residues. The full variable domain, its missing parts supplied by reference TRBV7-3 and TRBJ2-1, is GAGVSQTPSNKVTEKGKYVELRCDPISGHTALYWYRQSLGQGPEFLIYFQGTGAADDSGLPNDRFFAVRPEGSVSTLKIQRTERGDSAVYLCASSPPRTSGYNEQFFGPGTRLTVL.

The chain links TRBV21-1 to TRBJ1-1; the table names TRBD1, a call not compared with the DNA. TRBV21-1 is a listed pseudogene. This CDR3 has 12 amino acids. As DNA, the CDR3 is TGTGCCAGCCAGGGGGCGGACACTGAAGCTTTCTTT. Amino acids: CASQGADTEAFF.

The chain's CDR3 is CASSIDLLTSGAHEQFF. CDR3 DNA sequence: TGTGCCAGTAGTATAGATCTTTTAACTAGCGGGGCACATGAGCAGTTCTTC. This chain connects TRBV19 to TRBJ2-1, with 10 bases fitting TRBD2. V trimming: 0 bases; J trimming: 8 bases; junction bases outside the gene matches: 10. The length of the CDR3 is 17 residues. Looked up from germline, CDR1 is LNHDA and CDR2 is SQIVND (reference sequence).

Remarks on this clone: Other DNA sequences in this sample translate to the same CDR3. V and J are TRBV3-1 (or the pseudogene TRBV3-2) and TRBJ1-2; 9 nucleotides align to TRBD1. Germline V CDR1 and CDR2: LGHDT, YNNKEL (reference sequence). The ends lost 3 bases at V and 4 bases at J; junction bases unmatched: 0. CDR3 size: 13 residues. The CDR3 reads CASSQGQGYGYTF. CDR3 nucleotide sequence: TGTGCCAGCAGCCAGGGACAGGGCTATGGCTACACCTTC.

J is TRBJ2-3 and V is TRBV5-1, with 11 bases aligning to TRBD2. CDR1 and CDR2 (germline): SGHRS, YFSETQ. After removal of 0 bases from V and 6 bases from J, the junction contained 9 bases not matched to a gene. This CDR3 is 17 amino acids long. The chain's CDR3 is CASSLVSSGGSRDTQYF. The CDR3 coding sequence is TGCGCCAGCAGCTTGGTATCTAGCGGGGGGTCAAGGGATACGCAGTATTTT. The full variable domain, its missing parts supplied by reference TRBV5-1 and TRBJ2-3, is KAGVTQTPRYLIKTRGQQVTLSCSPISGHRSVSWYQQTPGQGLQFLFEYFSETQRNKGNFPGRFSGRQFSNSRSEMNVSTLELGDSALYLCASSLVSSGGSRDTQYFGPGTRLTVL.

The chain uses TRBV10-3 and TRBJ2-2, with TRBD1 matching over 8 bases. The trim removed 7 bases at V and 8 bases at J, leaving 6 bases unmatched. This CDR3 comprises 13 residues. The germline V gene has CDR1 ENHRY and CDR2 SYGVKD. CDR3 nucleotide sequence: TGTGCCATCATGCCAGGGGGCGCGGGGGAGCTGTTTTTT. This codes for CAIMPGGAGELFF.

The chain is built from TRBV11-3 and TRBJ1-6; D remains unclear. CDR3 length: 13 amino acids. Trimming pared 3 bases from V and 2 bases from J, leaving 2 bases between. Germline V gene data show CDR1 as SGHNT and CDR2 as YENEEA. Here the CDR3 reads CASSFAYNSPLHF. The CDR3 DNA sequence: TGTGCCAGCAGCTTCGCCTATAATTCACCCCTCCACTTT.

The V and J genes are TRBV4-1 and TRBJ1-4; no firm D call. Germline loops: CDR1 MGHRA, CDR2 YSYEKL. V shed 0 bases and J shed 6 bases, with 14 bases lying between them. This CDR3 contains 16 residues. The CDR3 DNA reads as TGCGCCAGCAGCCAAGATTCGCACACCCTTGATGAAAAACTGTTTTTT. This encodes CASSQDSHTLDEKLFF.

The V call is TRBV5-4, the J call TRBJ2-2; 10 nucleotides line up with TRBD2. This CDR3 spans 16 amino acids. In germline, CDR1 is SGHNT, CDR2 YYREEE (reference sequence). V was clipped by 2 bases and J by 7 bases; unmatched bases: 8. The CDR3 spells CASSFGGTSANGELFF. CDR3 DNA sequence: TGTGCCAGCAGCTTCGGTGGGACTAGCGCTAACGGGGAGCTGTTTTTT.

The genes are TRBV7-3 and TRBJ1-1; possibly TRBD1 for D (6 bases). The CDR3 is made up of 14 amino acids. Germline loops: CDR1 SGHTA, CDR2 FQGTGA. V lost 3 bases to trimming and J lost 0 bases, with 8 bases between them. The CDR3 DNA is TGTGCCAGCAGCTTGCAGGGGCTGAACACTGAAGCTTTCTTT. Translating it yields CASSLQGLNTEAFF.

This chain joins TRBV5-4 and TRBJ1-4; D call uncertain. The CDR3 runs to 13 residues. Trimming left V 4 bases short and J 10 bases short, with 14 bases between. Germline V gene sequence: CDR1 SGHNT, CDR2 YYREEE (reference sequence). DNA for the CDR3: TGTGCCAGCAGCGGGTGGGCCTCAGGAAAACTGTTTTTT. This translates into CASSGWASGKLFF.

The chain combines TRBV5-8 with TRBJ1-2, with 8 nucleotides matching TRBD1. This CDR3 has 14 residues. Germline V gene lookup returns CDR1 SGHTS and CDR2 YDEGEE. Trimming cost V 5 bases and J 7 bases; bases outside gene matches: 10. CDR3 in DNA: TGTGCCAGCAGGCCGGACAGGGTTTCCTCTGGCTACACCTTC. Translation gives CASRPDRVSSGYTF.

This chain joins TRBV7-9 and TRBJ2-7; 10 bases fit TRBD2. CDR3 length: 14 amino acids. In germline, CDR1 is SEHNR, CDR2 FQNEAQ (reference sequence). Unmatched junction bases numbered 2, after V lost 3 bases and J lost 3 bases. CDR3: CASSFTSGDYEQYF. CDR3 coding DNA: TGTGCCAGCAGCTTTACTAGCGGGGACTACGAGCAGTACTTC.

The chain combines TRBV5-5 with TRBJ1-1; D remains ambiguous. The CDR3 length is 15 residues. Germline V gene lookup returns CDR1 SGHKS and CDR2 YYEKEE (reference sequence). V lost 4 bases and J 2 bases, leaving 15 bases between the germline ends. CDR3 residues: CASSPFWAENTEAFF. CDR3 nucleotides: TGTGCCAGCAGCCCATTCTGGGCAGAAAACACTGAAGCTTTCTTT.

This clone was detected only once. This rearrangement joins TRBV5-6 to TRBJ1-1, with D unresolved. There are 13 residues in the CDR3. The V end was cut by 5 bases, the J end by 4 bases, with 12 bases between. Germline V gene data show CDR1 as SGHDT and CDR2 as YYEEEE. CDR3 in amino acids: CASRALVGTEAFF. The CDR3 nucleotides read TGTGCCAGCAGAGCTTTAGTTGGCACTGAAGCTTTCTTT. Based on the CDR3 plus reference TRBV5-6 and TRBJ1-1, the full variable domain is DAGVTQSPTHLIKTRGQQVTLRCSPKSGHDTVSWYQQALGQGPQFIFQYYEEEERQRGNFPDRFSGHQFPNYSSELNVNALLLGDSALYLCASRALVGTEAFFGQGTRLTVV.

The chain combines TRBV3-1 (or the pseudogene TRBV3-2) with TRBJ1-2; D ambiguous. V dropped 1 base and J dropped 8 bases, with 11 bases sitting between them. The CDR3 spans 13 residues. CDR1 and CDR2 (germline): LGHDT, YNNKEL (reference sequence). The CDR3 loop is CASSQVDRGGYTF. The CDR3 DNA reads as TGTGCCAGCAGCCAAGTCGATCGCGGAGGCTACACCTTC.

The CDR3 region has the DNA TGTGCCAGCCATGGTTGGGCTCTGAACACTGAAGCTTTCTTT. Amino acid sequence: CASHGWALNTEAFF. The chain links TRBV7-2 to TRBJ1-1, with D unclear. The CDR3 consists of 14 residues. In germline, CDR1 is SGHTA, CDR2 FQGNSA. V dropped 8 bases and J dropped 0 bases, with 13 bases sitting between them. Filled out from reference TRBV7-2 and TRBJ1-1, the complete variable domain reads GAGVSQSPSNKVTEKGKDVELRCDPISGHTALYWYRQSLGQGLEFLIYFQGNSAPDKSGLPSDRFSAERTGGSVSTLTIQRTQQEDSAVYLCASHGWALNTEAFFGQGTRLTVV.

The rearrangement joins TRBV5-4 to TRBJ1-6; no reliable D call. Trimming cost V 4 bases and J 10 bases, with 12 bases left between them. This CDR3 has 13 amino acids. CDR1 is SGHNT, CDR2 YYREEE, per germline (reference sequence). The CDR3 DNA reads TGTGCCAGCAGCCTAAAGGGCGGGTCACCCCTCCACTTT. Translated: CASSLKGGSPLHF.

V is TRBV5-4 and J is TRBJ2-1; D gene uncertain. V was cut by 0 bases and J by 8 bases, with 6 bases left in between. The CDR3 loop spans 12 amino acids. In germline, CDR1 is SGHNT, CDR2 YYREEE (reference sequence). In nucleotides, the CDR3 is TGTGCCAGCAGCTTGGACGAGTATGAGCAGTTCTTC. Translation: CASSLDEYEQFF. The whole variable domain, remainder taken from reference TRBV5-4 and TRBJ2-1, is ETGVTQSPTHLIKTRGQQVTLRCSSQSGHNTVSWYQQALGQGPQFIFQYYREEENGRGNFPPRFSGLQFPNYSSELNVNALELDDSALYLCASSLDEYEQFFGPGTRLTVL.

The V call is TRBV28, the J call TRBJ1-1; no clear D. CDR1 and CDR2 from the germline V gene are MDHEN and SYDVKM. V was pared by 7 bases and J by 4 bases, with 13 bases between. CDR3 length: 13 residues. CDR3 sequence: CASTSPPVTEAFF. The CDR3, as DNA: TGTGCCAGCACCTCCCCCCCGGTCACTGAAGCTTTCTTT.

J is TRBJ1-1 and V is TRBV4-1, with D possibly being TRBD1 (6 bases). Trimming pared 2 bases from V and 8 bases from J, leaving 21 bases between. The CDR3 loop spans 16 amino acids. Looked up from germline, CDR1 is MGHRA and CDR2 is YSYEKL. CDR3 residues: CASSQPYIGTQSEAFF. CDR3 bases: TGCGCCAGCAGCCAACCTTATATCGGGACACAATCCGAAGCTTTCTTT.

The gene calls are TRBV5-4 and TRBJ1-6; D unresolved. The CDR3 loop spans 12 amino acids. The germline gives CDR1 SGHNT, CDR2 YYREEE (reference sequence). The V end was cut by 8 bases, the J end by 10 bases, with 13 bases between. CDR3 bases: TGTGCCAGTAGTAAGGCGGAATCACCCCTCCACTTT. Its translation: CASSKAESPLHF. The variable domain in full, completed from reference TRBV5-4 and TRBJ1-6, reads ETGVTQSPTHLIKTRGQQVTLRCSSQSGHNTVSWYQQALGQGPQFIFQYYREEENGRGNFPPRFSGLQFPNYSSELNVNALELDDSALYLCASSKAESPLHFGNGTRLTVT.

The V call is TRBV27, the J call TRBJ1-2; 7 nucleotides agree with TRBD1. Germline CDR1 and CDR2: MNHEY and SMNVEV (reference sequence). The CDR3 contains 15 residues. Trimming at V came to 6 bases and at J to 5 bases, leaving 12 bases not matched to a gene. CDR3 amino acids: CASSSTGQLTYGYTF. CDR3 in DNA: TGTGCCAGCAGCTCAACGGGACAGTTAACTTATGGCTACACCTTC.

This chain uses TRBV27 with TRBJ2-7; 10 bases are shared with TRBD2. Germline V CDR1 and CDR2: MNHEY, SMNVEV (reference sequence). The CDR3 totals 14 residues. V gave up 6 bases and J gave up 6 bases; unmatched junction bases: 8. The CDR3 coding sequence is TGTGCCAGCAGGGCTCTAGCGGGAGTCGCCGAGCAGTACTTC. It translates to CASRALAGVAEQYF.